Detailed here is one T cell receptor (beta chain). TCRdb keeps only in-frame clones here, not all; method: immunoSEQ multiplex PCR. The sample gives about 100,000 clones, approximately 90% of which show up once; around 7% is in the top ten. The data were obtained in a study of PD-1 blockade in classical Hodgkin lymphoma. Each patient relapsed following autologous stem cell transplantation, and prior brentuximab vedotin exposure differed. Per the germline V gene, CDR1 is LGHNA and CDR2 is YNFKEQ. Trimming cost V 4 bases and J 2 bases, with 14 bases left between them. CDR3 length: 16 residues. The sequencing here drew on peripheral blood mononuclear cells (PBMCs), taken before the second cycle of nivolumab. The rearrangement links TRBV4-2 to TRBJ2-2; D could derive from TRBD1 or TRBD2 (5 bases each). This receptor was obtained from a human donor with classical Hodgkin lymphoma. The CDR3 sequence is CASSRTGASNTGELFF. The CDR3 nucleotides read TGTGCCAGCAGCCGGACTGGGGCATCTAACACCGGGGAGCTGTTTTTT.